A single sample is the source of the 27 T cell receptor beta chains below, sequenced in a study of siplizumab effects on memory and regulatory T cells. Measured with immunoSEQ multiplex PCR; TCRdb has only the in-frame clones, and not every one. This sample has tens of thousands of clones, with approximately 89% found just once. The specimen was Tregs sorted from blood. The receptor set was obtained from a human donor in good health.

CDR3: CASTTAGEGPSSYEQYF. The CDR3 coding sequence is TGTGCCAGCACAACAGCTGGGGAGGGCCCCAGCTCCTACGAGCAGTACTTC. The rearrangement uses TRBV7-9 and TRBJ2-5, with 7 bases matching TRBD2. The J call is doubtful: the DNA matches TRBJ2-7 better. The CDR3 covers 17 residues. The germline gives CDR1 SEHNR, CDR2 FQNEAQ (reference sequence).

This chain links TRBV9 with TRBJ1-2; D is unresolved. With 0 bases removed from V and 5 bases from J, the gap between germline ends came to 2 bases. Per germline, CDR1 SGDLS and CDR2 YYNGEE. The CDR3 length is 11 residues. The CDR3 reads CASSVEYGYTF. CDR3 bases: TGTGCCAGCAGCGTAGAGTATGGCTACACCTTC.

V and J are TRBV4-2 and TRBJ2-7; D remains unclear. The CDR3 has 13 residues. V was pared by 1 base and J by 5 bases, with 9 bases between. Germline V gene data show CDR1 as LGHNA and CDR2 as YNFKEQ. The CDR3 loop is CASSQVGQNEQYF. CDR3 DNA: TGTGCCAGCAGCCAAGTGGGCCAGAACGAGCAGTACTTC.

The V gene is TRBV15, the J gene TRBJ2-7; TRBD2 agrees at 9 bases. J lost 3 bases, V lost 0 bases, and 6 bases had no gene match. Germline V lookup: CDR1 LNHNV, CDR2 YYDKDF (reference sequence). The CDR3 is 16 residues long. CDR3 amino acids: CATSRDRAGGGYEQYF. The CDR3 coding sequence is TGTGCCACCAGCAGAGATAGGGCGGGAGGGGGCTACGAGCAGTACTTC.

J is TRBJ1-4 and V is TRBV6-6; no reliable D call. Per the germline V gene, CDR1 is MNHNY and CDR2 is SVGAGI (reference sequence). The CDR3 has 14 amino acids. Trimming shortened V by 0 bases and J by 8 bases, and 10 bases separated the two germline ends. The CDR3 nucleotides are TGTGCCAGCAGTTACTCTGGGGTGGGAGAAAAACTGTTTTTT. Its protein product is CASSYSGVGEKLFF.

The V and J genes are TRBV19 and TRBJ2-3; D call uncertain. V dropped 3 bases and J dropped 1 base, with 5 bases sitting between them. The CDR3 is 13 residues long. CDR1 and CDR2 from the germline V gene are LNHDA and SQIVND (reference sequence). This CDR3 reads CASSISRTDTQYF. In DNA form, the CDR3 reads TGTGCCAGTAGTATCTCCCGCACAGATACGCAGTATTTT.

The chain couples TRBV2 to TRBJ2-2; 9 bases map to TRBD1. Germline assignment: CDR1 SNHLY and CDR2 FYNNEI. The J segment lost 5 bases and the V segment lost 6 bases, leaving 4 bases of the junction unmatched. This CDR3 has 14 amino acids. CDR3 loop: CASRQGAYTGELFF. CDR3 nucleotides: TGTGCCAGCAGACAGGGGGCTTATACCGGGGAGCTGTTTTTT.

V and J are TRBV11-2 and TRBJ2-1; 8 nucleotides align to TRBD2. The CDR3 has 15 residues. The V segment lost 4 bases and the J segment 4 bases; nucleotides outside the gene matches: 6. Germline CDR1 and CDR2: SGHAT and FQNNGV. The CDR3 bases are TGTGCCAGCAGCTCCCGGGAGGGCCAGTACAATGAGCAGTTCTTC. Translation gives CASSSREGQYNEQFF.

The V gene is TRBV28, the J gene TRBJ1-2; 7 positions match TRBD1. The CDR3 runs to 16 residues. V lost 2 bases to trimming and J lost 5 bases; unmatched junction nucleotides: 11. Per the germline V gene, CDR1 is MDHEN and CDR2 is SYDVKM. DNA of the CDR3: TGTGCCAGCAGTTTACTCCCCCCGGGGGACAGATATGGCTACACCTTC. Amino acid sequence: CASSLLPPGDRYGYTF.

This clone showed up just once. The rearrangement joins TRBV28 to TRBJ1-2; the match to TRBD1 covers 7 bases. This CDR3 spans 14 amino acids. Germline V gene data show CDR1 as MDHEN and CDR2 as SYDVKM. V dropped 5 bases and J dropped 2; count of bases not matched to a gene: 5. Here the CDR3 DNA reads TGTGCCAGCAGTGTTACAGGGGTCAACTATGGCTACACCTTC. Protein product: CASSVTGVNYGYTF.

This rearrangement joins TRBV4-1 to TRBJ1-1; D not resolved. Germline-derived CDR1 and CDR2 are MGHRA and YSYEKL. The CDR3 spans 13 residues. The V gene lost 1 base and the J gene lost 5 bases, with 8 bases spanning the gap. CDR3 sequence (DNA): TGCGCCAGCAGCCAAGGCCGGGGAACTGAAGCTTTCTTT. Encoded protein: CASSQGRGTEAFF.

The chain links TRBV10-3 to TRBJ2-1, with 14 bases matching TRBD2. Looked up from germline, CDR1 is ENHRY and CDR2 is SYGVKD. The ends lost 6 bases at V and 10 bases at J; junction bases unmatched: 11. The CDR3 contains 16 residues. CDR3 sequence (DNA): TGTGCCATCAGGGGTACAGGGACTAGCGGGAGTAGAGAGCAGTTCTTC. Translated: CAIRGTGTSGSREQFF.

J is TRBJ2-1 and V is TRBV7-8; D ambiguous. Germline CDR1 is SGHVS and CDR2 is FQNEAQ. The germline V and J ends were trimmed by 3 bases and 0 bases, with 6 bases remaining between them. This CDR3 is 14 amino acids long. In DNA form, the CDR3 reads TGTGCCAGCAGCTTTAGGGTCTCCTACAATGAGCAGTTCTTC. This translates into CASSFRVSYNEQFF. Drawing the rest from reference TRBV7-8 and TRBJ2-1, the complete variable domain is GAGVSQSPRYKVAKRGQDVALRCDPISGHVSLFWYQQALGQGPEFLTYFQNEAQLDKSGLPSDRFFAERPEGSVSTLKIQRTQQEDSAVYLCASSFRVSYNEQFFGPGTRLTVL.

The rearrangement uses TRBV5-1 and TRBJ1-1; TRBD1 agrees at 11 bases. V was clipped by 4 bases and J by 4 bases; unmatched bases: 3. Germline V gives CDR1 SGHRS, CDR2 YFSETQ. The CDR3 runs 14 residues. The CDR3, as DNA: TGCGCCAGCAGCGGGACAGGGGGTTCCACTGAAGCTTTCTTT. Its protein is CASSGTGGSTEAFF.

This clone was seen a handful of times. The rearrangement links TRBV18 to TRBJ2-7; D remains unclear. This CDR3 has 14 amino acids. Trimming removed 2 bases from V and 2 bases from J, with 10 bases in between. The V gene's germline CDR1 is KGHSH and CDR2 LQKENI. CDR3 sequence: CASSPRAVPYEQYF. The DNA for the CDR3 is TGTGCCAGCTCACCAAGGGCAGTTCCCTACGAGCAGTACTTC.

The chain uses TRBV19 and TRBJ1-3, with 12 bases identical to TRBD1. Losses at the gene ends were 2 bases for V and 0 bases for J; bases not matched to a gene: 5. Germline V gives CDR1 LNHDA, CDR2 SQIVND (reference sequence). This CDR3 region has 18 residues. The CDR3 sequence is CASSILGQGASSGNTIYF. CDR3 DNA: TGTGCCAGTAGTATATTGGGACAGGGGGCCTCCTCTGGAAACACCATATATTTT.

The gene calls are TRBV19 and TRBJ2-5, with TRBD1 as a possible D gene (5 bases). Per germline, CDR1 LNHDA and CDR2 SQIVND (reference sequence). The CDR3 consists of 15 residues. V was cut by 3 bases and J by 3 bases, with 14 bases left in between. The CDR3: CASSMTLGREETQYF. In nucleotides, the CDR3 is TGTGCCAGTAGTATGACCCTAGGCAGGGAAGAGACCCAGTACTTC.

CDR3 loop: CASRLQVLAKNIQYF. As DNA, the CDR3 is TGTGCCAGCAGACTTCAGGTACTCGCCAAAAACATTCAGTACTTC. The chain recombines TRBV6-1 with TRBJ2-4; D uncertain. In germline, CDR1 is MNHNS, CDR2 SASEGT. CDR3 length: 15 amino acids. V gave up 6 bases and J gave up 1 base, with 13 bases separating them.

The chain is built from TRBV7-9 and TRBJ1-1, with no clear D. With 1 base removed from V and 5 bases from J, the gap between germline ends came to 11 bases. The CDR3 consists of 14 residues. The germline gives CDR1 SEHNR, CDR2 FQNEAQ (reference sequence). In nucleotides, the CDR3 is TGTGCCAGCAGCTTAGAAGCGGCGGGGACTGAAGCTTTCTTT. Amino acids: CASSLEAAGTEAFF.

This chain links TRBV9 with TRBJ2-1; TRBD2 might be the D (6 bases). Germline V gene sequence: CDR1 SGDLS, CDR2 YYNGEE. With 0 bases removed from V and 7 bases from J, the gap between germline ends came to 20 bases. This CDR3 comprises 17 residues. The CDR3, as DNA: TGTGCCAGCAGCGTAGAAGCTACGGGAGTTACGCCGAATGAGCAGTTCTTC. Its protein is CASSVEATGVTPNEQFF.

The chain employs TRBV23-1 and TRBJ2-1, with 7 bases aligning to TRBD2. TRBV23-1 is marked as an open reading frame, function uncertain. J was trimmed by 7 bases and V by 7 bases; bases with no gene match: 7. CDR3 length equals 13 residues. CDR3 DNA: TGCGCCAGCATGTCAACGGGAGGAAATGAGCAGTTCTTC. Translated, it gives CASMSTGGNEQFF.

The chain employs TRBV5-3 and TRBJ1-1; a weak D match, TRBD1 (6 bases). TRBV5-3 is flagged as an ORF with uncertain function. This CDR3 comprises 17 residues. Trimming took off 2 bases at V and 4 bases at J, with 21 bases between the two ends. The CDR3 region is CARSFHRDPPVGTEAFF. The CDR3, as DNA: TGTGCCAGAAGCTTTCACAGGGATCCACCTGTTGGCACTGAAGCTTTCTTT.

J is TRBJ2-7 and V is TRBV7-2; D is uncertain. Germline CDR1 is SGHTA and CDR2 is FQGNSA. Trimming pared 2 bases from V and 1 base from J, leaving 12 bases between. The CDR3 extends over 15 amino acids. The CDR3: CASSLRLERSYEQYF. In DNA form, the CDR3 reads TGTGCCAGCAGCTTAAGGCTAGAAAGATCCTACGAGCAGTACTTC. Complete variable domain (other parts from reference TRBV7-2 and TRBJ2-7): GAGVSQSPSNKVTEKGKDVELRCDPISGHTALYWYRQSLGQGLEFLIYFQGNSAPDKSGLPSDRFSAERTGGSVSTLTIQRTQQEDSAVYLCASSLRLERSYEQYFGPGTRLTVT.

This sequence joins TRBV5-1 and TRBJ2-2, with 7 bases fitting TRBD2. This CDR3 has 14 residues. V gave up 5 bases and J gave up 6 bases; unmatched junction bases: 7. Germline CDR1 and CDR2: SGHRS and YFSETQ. This chain's CDR3 is CASRRSGMAGELFF. In DNA form, the CDR3 reads TGCGCCAGCAGGAGGAGCGGGATGGCCGGGGAGCTGTTTTTT.

This clone is labeled medium-sized. The chain carries TRBV4-1 and TRBJ2-7; 8 bases line up with TRBD2. The CDR3 loop spans 16 amino acids. The germline V gene encodes CDR1 MGHRA and CDR2 YSYEKL. J gave up 4 bases and V 2 bases, and 10 bases lay outside the gene matches. The CDR3 loop reads CASSQLSGGMRYEQYF. As DNA, the CDR3 is TGCGCCAGCAGCCAACTCTCGGGAGGGATGCGGTACGAGCAGTACTTC.

V and J are TRBV9 and TRBJ2-5; D remains unclear. The V end was cut by 1 base, the J end by 5 bases, with 9 bases between. CDR1 is SGDLS, CDR2 YYNGEE, per germline. The CDR3 loop spans 13 amino acids. The CDR3 protein is CASSVSRSETQYF. The CDR3 coding sequence is TGTGCCAGCAGCGTATCTAGATCGGAGACCCAGTACTTC.

V and J are TRBV29-1 and TRBJ1-1; TRBD1 agrees at 7 bases. The germline V gene encodes CDR1 SQVTM and CDR2 ANQGSEA. The CDR3 loop spans 14 amino acids. V shed 6 bases and J 3 bases; nucleotides not matched to a gene: 10. The CDR3 loop reads CSVKEGGWDTEAFF. CDR3 DNA sequence: TGCAGCGTAAAGGAAGGGGGCTGGGACACTGAAGCTTTCTTT.